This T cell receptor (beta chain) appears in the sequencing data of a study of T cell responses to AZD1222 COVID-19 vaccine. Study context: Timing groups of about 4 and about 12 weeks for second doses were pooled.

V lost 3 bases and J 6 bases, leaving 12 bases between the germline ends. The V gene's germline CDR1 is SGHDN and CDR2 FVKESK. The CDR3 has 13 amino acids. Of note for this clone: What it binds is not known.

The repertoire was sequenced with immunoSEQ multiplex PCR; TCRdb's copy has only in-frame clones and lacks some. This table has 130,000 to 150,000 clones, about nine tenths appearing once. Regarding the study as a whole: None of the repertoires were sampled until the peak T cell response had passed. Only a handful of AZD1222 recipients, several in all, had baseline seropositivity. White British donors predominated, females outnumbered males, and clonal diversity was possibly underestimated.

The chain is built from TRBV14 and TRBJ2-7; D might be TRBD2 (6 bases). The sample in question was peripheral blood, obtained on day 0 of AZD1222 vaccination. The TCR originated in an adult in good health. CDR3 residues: CASSQDLGGEQYF. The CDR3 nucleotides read TGTGCCAGCAGCCAGGACTTGGGGGGCGAGCAGTACTTC.